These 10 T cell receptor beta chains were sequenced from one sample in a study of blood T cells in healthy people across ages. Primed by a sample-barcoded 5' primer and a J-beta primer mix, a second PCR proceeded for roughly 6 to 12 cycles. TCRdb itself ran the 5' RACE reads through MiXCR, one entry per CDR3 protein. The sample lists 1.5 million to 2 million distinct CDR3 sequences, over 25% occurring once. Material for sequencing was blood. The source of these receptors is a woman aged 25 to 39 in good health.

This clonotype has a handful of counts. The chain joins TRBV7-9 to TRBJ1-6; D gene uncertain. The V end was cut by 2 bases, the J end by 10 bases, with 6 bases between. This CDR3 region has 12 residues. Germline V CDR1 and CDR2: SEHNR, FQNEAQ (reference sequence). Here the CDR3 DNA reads TGTGCCAGCAGCTTACAGGACTCACCCCTCCACTTT. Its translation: CASSLQDSPLHF.

CDR3 loop: CASSLAPGTHNEQYF. For the CDR3, the DNA is TGTGCCAGCAGCTTGGCCCCCGGGACTCACAATGAGCAGTACTTC. The gene calls are TRBV5-5 and TRBJ2-7; D is possibly TRBD2 (6 bases). In germline, CDR1 is SGHKS, CDR2 YYEKEE (reference sequence). The CDR3 consists of 15 residues. With 0 bases removed from V and 7 bases from J, the gap between germline ends came to 17 bases.

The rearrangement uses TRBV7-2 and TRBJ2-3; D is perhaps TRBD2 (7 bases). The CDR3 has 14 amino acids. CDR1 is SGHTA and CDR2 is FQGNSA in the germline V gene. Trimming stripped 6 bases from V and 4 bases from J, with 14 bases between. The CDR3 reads CASRGGASSDTQYF. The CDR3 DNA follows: TGTGCCAGCAGGGGGGGGGCCTCTTCAGATACGCAGTATTTT.

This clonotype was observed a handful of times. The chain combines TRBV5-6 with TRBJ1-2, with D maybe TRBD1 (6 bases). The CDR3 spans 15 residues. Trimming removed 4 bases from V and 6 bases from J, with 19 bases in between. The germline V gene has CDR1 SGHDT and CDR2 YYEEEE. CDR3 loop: CASSPHPGGKNGYTF. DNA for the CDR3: TGTGCCAGCAGCCCCCATCCTGGGGGCAAGAATGGCTACACCTTC.

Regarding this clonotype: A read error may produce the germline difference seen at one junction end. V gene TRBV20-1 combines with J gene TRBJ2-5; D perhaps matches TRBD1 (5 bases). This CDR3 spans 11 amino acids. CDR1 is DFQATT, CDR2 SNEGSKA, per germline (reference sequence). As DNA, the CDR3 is TGCAGTGCTTTCCCCGGAACAGGAGAAATATTC. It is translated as CSAFPGTGEIF.

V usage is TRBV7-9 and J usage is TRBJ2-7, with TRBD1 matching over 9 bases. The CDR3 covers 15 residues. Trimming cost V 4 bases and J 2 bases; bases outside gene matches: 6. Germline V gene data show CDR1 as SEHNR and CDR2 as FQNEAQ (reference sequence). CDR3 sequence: CASSSGTGLPYEQYF. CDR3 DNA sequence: TGTGCCAGCAGCTCGGGGACAGGGCTCCCCTACGAGCAGTACTTC.

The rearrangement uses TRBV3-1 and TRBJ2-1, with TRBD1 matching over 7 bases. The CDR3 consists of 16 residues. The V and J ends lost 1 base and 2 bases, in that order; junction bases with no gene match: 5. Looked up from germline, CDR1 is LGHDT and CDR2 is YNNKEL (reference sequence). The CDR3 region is CASSQVQGVTYNEQFF. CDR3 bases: TGTGCCAGCAGCCAAGTCCAGGGGGTCACCTACAATGAGCAGTTCTTC.

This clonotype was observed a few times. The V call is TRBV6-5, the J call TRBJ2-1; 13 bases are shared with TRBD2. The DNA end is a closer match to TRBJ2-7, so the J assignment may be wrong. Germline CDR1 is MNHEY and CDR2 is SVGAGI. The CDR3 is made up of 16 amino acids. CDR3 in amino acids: CASRTLAGGPYNEQYF. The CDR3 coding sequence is TGTGCCAGCAGGACACTAGCGGGAGGGCCCTACAATGAGCAGTACTTC.

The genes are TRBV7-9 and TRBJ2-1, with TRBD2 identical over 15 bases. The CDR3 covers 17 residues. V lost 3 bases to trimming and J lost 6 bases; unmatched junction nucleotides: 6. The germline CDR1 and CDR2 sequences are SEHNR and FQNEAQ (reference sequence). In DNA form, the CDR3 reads TGTGCCAGCAGCTTGGGGACTAGCGGGAGGATATTCAATGAGCAGTTCTTC. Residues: CASSLGTSGRIFNEQFF.

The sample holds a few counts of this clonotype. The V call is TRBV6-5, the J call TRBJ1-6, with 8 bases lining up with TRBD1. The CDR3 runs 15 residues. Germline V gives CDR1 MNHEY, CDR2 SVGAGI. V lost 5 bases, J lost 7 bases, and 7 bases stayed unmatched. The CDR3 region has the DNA TGTGCCAGCAGTCTTTCCCAGGGGGCGAATTCACCCCTCCACTTT. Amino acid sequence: CASSLSQGANSPLHF.